These 8 T cell receptor beta chains were sequenced from one sample in a study of blood T cell repertoires in COVID-19. Method: immunoSEQ multiplex PCR; TCRdb's copy keeps in-frame clones and lacks some. This table has about 150,000 clones, about 90% appearing once. What was sequenced was peripheral blood. Receptors originate from a man over 45 with acute or convalescent COVID-19.

This chain joins TRBV9 and TRBJ2-1; 7 nucleotides match TRBD1. This CDR3 is 15 amino acids long. With V trimmed by 2 bases and J by 4 bases, 6 bases remained unmatched. CDR1 and CDR2 from the germline V gene are SGDLS and YYNGEE. DNA of the CDR3: TGTGCCAGCAGCGTTCGGGACAGAACATACAATGAGCAGTTCTTC. Protein sequence: CASSVRDRTYNEQFF.

V gene TRBV11-2 combines with J gene TRBJ1-1; D call uncertain. CDR1 is SGHAT, CDR2 FQNNGV, per germline. Between the trimmed V and J ends, which lost 4 bases and 0 bases, there was a span of 9 bases. This CDR3 is built from 14 residues. The CDR3 DNA follows: TGTGCCAGCAGCTCGAGAGGGCTGAACACTGAAGCTTTCTTT. It yields the protein CASSSRGLNTEAFF.

This chain connects TRBV27 to TRBJ1-4, with D possibly matching TRBD1 (6 bases). Germline V gives CDR1 MNHEY, CDR2 SMNVEV (reference sequence). V dropped 5 bases and J dropped 3 bases, with 10 bases sitting between them. The CDR3 covers 14 residues. This chain's CDR3 is CASSPGVANEKLFF. The DNA of the CDR3 is TGTGCCAGCAGTCCAGGGGTGGCTAATGAAAAACTGTTTTTT. The variable domain in full, with the rest retrieved from reference TRBV27 and TRBJ1-4, is EAQVTQNPRYLITVTGKKLTVTCSQNMNHEYMSWYRQDPGLGLRQIYYSMNVEVTDKGDVPEGYKVSRKEKRNFPLILESPSPNQTSLYFCASSPGVANEKLFFGSGTQLSVL.

The gene calls are TRBV7-3 and TRBJ1-6, with 8 bases that match TRBD1. CDR1 and CDR2 from the germline V gene are SGHTA and FQGTGA. Trimming at V came to 2 bases and at J to 9 bases, leaving 6 bases not matched to a gene. The CDR3 consists of 15 residues. The CDR3 loop is CASSLDRGLGSPLHF. The CDR3 nucleotides read TGTGCCAGCAGCTTAGACAGGGGCTTGGGTTCACCCCTCCACTTT.

The chain has TRBV10-3 and TRBJ2-5; maybe TRBD2 (5 bases). The CDR3 has 15 amino acids. V dropped 6 bases and J dropped 0 bases, with 14 bases sitting between them. CDR1 and CDR2 (germline): ENHRY, SYGVKD. CDR3: CAISLRAEYQETQYF. The CDR3 bases are TGTGCCATCAGCCTCCGAGCGGAGTACCAAGAGACCCAGTACTTC.

The rearrangement joins TRBV28 to TRBJ2-3; 10 nucleotides match TRBD2. The CDR3 has 16 residues. The V and J ends lost 6 bases and 1 base, in that order; junction bases with no gene match: 7. The germline V gene has CDR1 MDHEN and CDR2 SYDVKM. The CDR3 loop is CASSAAGGPGTDTQYF. For the CDR3, the DNA is TGTGCCAGCAGCGCAGCGGGAGGGCCGGGCACAGATACGCAGTATTTT.

The chain couples TRBV9 to TRBJ2-5, with 12 bases lining up with TRBD2. There are 17 residues in the CDR3. After removal of 0 bases from V and 4 bases from J, the junction contained 7 bases not matched to a gene. Germline V lookup: CDR1 SGDLS, CDR2 YYNGEE. As DNA, the CDR3 is TGTGCCAGCAGCGTAGGCGCTAGCGGGGGGGCCCGAGAGACCCAGTACTTC. It codes for CASSVGASGGARETQYF.

J is TRBJ1-4 and V is TRBV28; D is perhaps TRBD1 (5 bases). Trimming removed 9 bases from V and 3 bases from J, with 14 bases in between. The CDR3 is 14 residues long. Germline V gene lookup returns CDR1 MDHEN and CDR2 SYDVKM. CDR3 sequence (DNA): TGTGCCAGTCAGGGAGGCGGGGCTAATGAAAAACTGTTTTTT. Translated, it gives CASQGGGANEKLFF.